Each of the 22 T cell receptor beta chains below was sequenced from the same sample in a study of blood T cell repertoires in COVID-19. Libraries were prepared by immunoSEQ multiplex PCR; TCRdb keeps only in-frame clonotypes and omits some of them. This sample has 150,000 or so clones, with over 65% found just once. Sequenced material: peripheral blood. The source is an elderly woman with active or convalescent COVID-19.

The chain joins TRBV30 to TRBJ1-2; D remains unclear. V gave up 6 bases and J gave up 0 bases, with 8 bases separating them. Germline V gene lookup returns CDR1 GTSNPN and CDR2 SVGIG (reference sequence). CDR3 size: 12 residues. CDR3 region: CACGFSNYGYTF. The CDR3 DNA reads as TGTGCCTGCGGGTTCTCTAACTATGGCTACACCTTC.

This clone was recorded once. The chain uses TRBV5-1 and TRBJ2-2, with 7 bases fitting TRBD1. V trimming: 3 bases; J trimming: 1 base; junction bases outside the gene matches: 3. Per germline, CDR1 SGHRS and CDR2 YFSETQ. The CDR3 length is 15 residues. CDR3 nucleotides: TGCGCCAGCAGCTCGGGACAGAGGAACACCGGGGAGCTGTTTTTT. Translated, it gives CASSSGQRNTGELFF.

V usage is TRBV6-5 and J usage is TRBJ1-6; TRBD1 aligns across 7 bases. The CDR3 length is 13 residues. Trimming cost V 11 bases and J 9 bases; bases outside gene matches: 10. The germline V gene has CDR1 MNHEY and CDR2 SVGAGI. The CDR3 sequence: CASRDRDFSPLHF. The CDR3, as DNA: TGTGCCTCTCGAGACAGGGACTTTTCACCCCTCCACTTT.

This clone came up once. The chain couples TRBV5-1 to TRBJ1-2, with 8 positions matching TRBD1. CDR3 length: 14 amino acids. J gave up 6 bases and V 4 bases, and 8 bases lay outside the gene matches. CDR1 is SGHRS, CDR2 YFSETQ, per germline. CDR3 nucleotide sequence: TGCGCCAGCAGCCCCAGTACAGGGGGGCATGGCTACACCTTC. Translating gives CASSPSTGGHGYTF.

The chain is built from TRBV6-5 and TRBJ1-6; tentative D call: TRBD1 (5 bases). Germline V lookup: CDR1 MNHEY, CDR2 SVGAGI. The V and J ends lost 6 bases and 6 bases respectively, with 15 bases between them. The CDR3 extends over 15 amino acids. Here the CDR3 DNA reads TGTGCCAGCAGCAACAACAGGAACGTTAATTCACCCCTCCACTTT. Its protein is CASSNNRNVNSPLHF.

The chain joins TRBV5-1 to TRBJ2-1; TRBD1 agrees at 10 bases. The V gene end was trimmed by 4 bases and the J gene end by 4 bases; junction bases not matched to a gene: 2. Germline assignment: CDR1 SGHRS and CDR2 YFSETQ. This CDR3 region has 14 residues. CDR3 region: CASSEGQGYNEQFF. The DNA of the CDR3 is TGCGCCAGCAGCGAGGGACAGGGGTACAATGAGCAGTTCTTC.

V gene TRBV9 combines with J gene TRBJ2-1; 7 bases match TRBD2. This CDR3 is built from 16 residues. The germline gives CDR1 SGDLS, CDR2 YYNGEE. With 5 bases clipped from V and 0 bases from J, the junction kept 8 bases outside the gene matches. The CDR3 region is CASRAGGSSSYNEQFF. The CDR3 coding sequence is TGTGCCAGCAGGGCCGGGGGGTCTTCCTCCTACAATGAGCAGTTCTTC.

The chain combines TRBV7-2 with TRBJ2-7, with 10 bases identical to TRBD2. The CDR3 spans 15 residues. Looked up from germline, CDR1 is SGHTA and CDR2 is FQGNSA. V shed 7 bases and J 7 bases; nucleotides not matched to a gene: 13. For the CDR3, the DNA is TGTGCCAGCACCGAGTGGGGTAGCGGGGGGTTTGAGCAGTACTTC. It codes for CASTEWGSGGFEQYF.

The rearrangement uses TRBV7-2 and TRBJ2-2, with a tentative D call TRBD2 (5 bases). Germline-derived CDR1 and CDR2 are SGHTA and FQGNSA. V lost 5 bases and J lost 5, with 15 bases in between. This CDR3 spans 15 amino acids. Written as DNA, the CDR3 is TGTGCCAGCAGCCTATACTTCGGGGTTACCGGGGAGCTGTTTTTT. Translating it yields CASSLYFGVTGELFF.

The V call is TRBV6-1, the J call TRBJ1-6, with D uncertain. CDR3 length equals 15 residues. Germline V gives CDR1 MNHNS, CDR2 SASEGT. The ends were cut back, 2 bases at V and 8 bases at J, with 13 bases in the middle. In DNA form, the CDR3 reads TGTGCCAGCAGTGAATCCCGGCGGGTGGATTCACCCCTCCACTTT. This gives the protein CASSESRRVDSPLHF.

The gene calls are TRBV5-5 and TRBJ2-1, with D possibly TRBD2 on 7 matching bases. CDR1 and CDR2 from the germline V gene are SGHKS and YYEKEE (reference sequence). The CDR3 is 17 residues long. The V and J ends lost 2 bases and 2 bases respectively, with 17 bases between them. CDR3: CASSFLSAGGPYNEQFF. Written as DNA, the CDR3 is TGTGCCAGCAGCTTCCTTTCCGCCGGGGGGCCCTACAATGAGCAGTTCTTC. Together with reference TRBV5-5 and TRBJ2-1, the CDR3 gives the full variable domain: DAGVTQSPTHLIKTRGQQVTLRCSPISGHKSVSWYQQVLGQGPQFIFQYYEKEERGRGNFPDRFSARQFPNYSSELNVNALLLGDSALYLCASSFLSAGGPYNEQFFGPGTRLTVL.

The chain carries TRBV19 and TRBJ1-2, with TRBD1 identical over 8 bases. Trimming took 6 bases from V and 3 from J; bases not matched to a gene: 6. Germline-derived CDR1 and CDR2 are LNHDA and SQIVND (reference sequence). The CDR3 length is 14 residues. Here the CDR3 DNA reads TGTGCCAGTAGCAATCGACAGGGGTACTATGGCTACACCTTC. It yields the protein CASSNRQGYYGYTF.

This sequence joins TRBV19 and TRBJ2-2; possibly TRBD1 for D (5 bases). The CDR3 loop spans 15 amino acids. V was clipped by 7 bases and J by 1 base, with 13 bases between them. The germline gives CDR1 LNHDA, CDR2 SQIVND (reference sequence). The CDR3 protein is CASTMRQGNTGELFF. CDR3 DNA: TGTGCCAGTACCATGCGGCAGGGGAACACCGGGGAGCTGTTTTTT.

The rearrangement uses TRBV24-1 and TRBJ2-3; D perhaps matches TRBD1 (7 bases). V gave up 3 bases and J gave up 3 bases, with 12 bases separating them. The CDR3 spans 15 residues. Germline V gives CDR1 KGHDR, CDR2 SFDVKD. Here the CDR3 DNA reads TGTGCCACCAGTGATCGGAGGGGGCCGACAGATACGCAGTATTTT. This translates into CATSDRRGPTDTQYF.

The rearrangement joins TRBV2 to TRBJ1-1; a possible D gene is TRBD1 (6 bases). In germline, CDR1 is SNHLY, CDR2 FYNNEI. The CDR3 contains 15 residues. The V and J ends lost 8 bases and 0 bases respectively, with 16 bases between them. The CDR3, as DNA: TGTGCCAGCCTGCCTCAGGGGCGTTTGAACACTGAAGCTTTCTTT. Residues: CASLPQGRLNTEAFF.

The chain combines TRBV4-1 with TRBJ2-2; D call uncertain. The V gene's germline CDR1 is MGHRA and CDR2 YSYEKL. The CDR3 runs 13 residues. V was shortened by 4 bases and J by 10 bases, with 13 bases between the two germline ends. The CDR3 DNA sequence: TGCGCCAGCAGCCTCCCCACAGTCGCGGAGCTGTTTTTT. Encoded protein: CASSLPTVAELFF.

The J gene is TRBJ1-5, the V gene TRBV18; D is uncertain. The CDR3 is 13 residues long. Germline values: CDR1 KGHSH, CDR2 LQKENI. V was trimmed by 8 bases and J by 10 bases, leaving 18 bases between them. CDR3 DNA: TGTGCCAGCGCGGGAGACATCGGATATCCCCAGCATTTT. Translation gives CASAGDIGYPQHF. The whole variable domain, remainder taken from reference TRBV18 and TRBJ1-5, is NAGVMQNPRHLVRRRGQEARLRCSPMKGHSHVYWYRQLPEEGLKFMVYLQKENIIDESGMPKERFSAEFPKEGPSILRIQQVVRGDSAAYFCASAGDIGYPQHFGDGTRLSIL.

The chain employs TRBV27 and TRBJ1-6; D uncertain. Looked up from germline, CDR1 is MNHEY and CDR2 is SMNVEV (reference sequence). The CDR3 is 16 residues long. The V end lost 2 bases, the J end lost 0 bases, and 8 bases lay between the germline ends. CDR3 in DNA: TGTGCCAGCAGTTTAGGAGTTGGCTCCTATAATTCACCCCTCCACTTT. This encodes CASSLGVGSYNSPLHF.

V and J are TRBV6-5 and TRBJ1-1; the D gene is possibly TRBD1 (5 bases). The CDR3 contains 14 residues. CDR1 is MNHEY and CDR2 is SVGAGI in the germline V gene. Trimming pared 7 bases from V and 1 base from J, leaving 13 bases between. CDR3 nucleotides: TGTGCCAGCAAAAGGGGCAGTTCGAACACTGAAGCTTTCTTT. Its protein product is CASKRGSSNTEAFF.

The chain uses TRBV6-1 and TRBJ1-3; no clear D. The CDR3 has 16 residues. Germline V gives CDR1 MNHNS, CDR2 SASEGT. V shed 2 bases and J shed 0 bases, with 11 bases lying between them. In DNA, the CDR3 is TGTGCCAGCAGTGAAAGGATGGGGAGCTCTGGAAACACCATATATTTT. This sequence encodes CASSERMGSSGNTIYF.

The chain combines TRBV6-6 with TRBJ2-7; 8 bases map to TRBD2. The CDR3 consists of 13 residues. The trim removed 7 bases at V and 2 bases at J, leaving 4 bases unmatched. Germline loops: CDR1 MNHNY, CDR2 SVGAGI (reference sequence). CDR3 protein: CASTPGGAYEQYF. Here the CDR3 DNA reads TGTGCCAGCACCCCGGGAGGGGCCTACGAGCAGTACTTC.

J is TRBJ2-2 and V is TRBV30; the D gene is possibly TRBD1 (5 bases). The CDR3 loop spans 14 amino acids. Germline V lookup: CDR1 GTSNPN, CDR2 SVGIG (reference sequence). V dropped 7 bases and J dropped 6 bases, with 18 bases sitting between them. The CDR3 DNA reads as TGTGCCTCTCCCATCGCGAAGGGGCCCGGGGAGCTGTTTTTT. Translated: CASPIAKGPGELFF.